These 3 T cell receptor beta chains came from one sample sequenced in a study of T-cell memory formation after mild COVID-19. In TCRdb, the 5' RACE reads were re-called with MiXCR into one record per CDR3 protein. The sample carries about 110,000 distinct CDR3 sequences, around 14% recorded once. The sequenced sample consisted of PBMCs or a T cell subset sorted from them (not recorded which). Source of these receptors: a young man who had mild COVID-19 (a few samples of this study predate the infection). Cell type and time point are not known.

The chain is built from TRBV20-1 and TRBJ1-1; the D gene is possibly TRBD1 (6 bases). Trimming took off 6 bases at V and 0 bases at J, with 11 bases between the two ends. The germline V gene encodes CDR1 DFQATT and CDR2 SNEGSKA (reference sequence). The CDR3 extends over 13 amino acids. CDR3 amino acids: CSARRGVNTEAFF. CDR3 coding DNA: TGCAGTGCCAGGAGGGGGGTGAACACTGAAGCTTTCTTT.

This clonotype has at least ten counts. The genes are TRBV5-5 and TRBJ2-5; 9 positions match TRBD2. The CDR3 loop spans 14 amino acids. V shed 3 bases, J shed 3 bases, and the junction held 3 bases outside the gene matches. Germline CDR1 reads SGHKS; CDR2 reads YYEKEE (reference sequence). For the CDR3, the DNA is TGTGCCAGCAGCTCCGCTAGCGGGGAAGAGACCCAGTACTTC. Its translation is CASSSASGEETQYF.

The rearrangement uses TRBV4-2 and TRBJ2-3; no definite D call. This CDR3 contains 15 residues. Per germline, CDR1 LGHNA and CDR2 YNFKEQ. Trimming stripped 4 bases from V and 5 bases from J, with 16 bases between. In DNA form, the CDR3 reads TGTGCCAGCAGCCGTTTGTTTGAGTTGGTAGATACGCAGTATTTT. It is translated as CASSRLFELVDTQYF.